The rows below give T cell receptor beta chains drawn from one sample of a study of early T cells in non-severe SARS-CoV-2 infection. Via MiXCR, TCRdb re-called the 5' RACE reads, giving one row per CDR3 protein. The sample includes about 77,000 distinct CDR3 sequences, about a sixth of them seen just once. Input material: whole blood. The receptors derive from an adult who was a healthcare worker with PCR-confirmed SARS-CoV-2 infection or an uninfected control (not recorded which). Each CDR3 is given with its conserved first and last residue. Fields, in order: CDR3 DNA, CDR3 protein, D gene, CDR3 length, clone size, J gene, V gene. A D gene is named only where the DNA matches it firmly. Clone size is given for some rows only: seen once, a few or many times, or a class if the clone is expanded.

cdr3_nt: TGTGCCAGTAGTATAGAGGGGATTAGCAATCAGCCCCAGCATTTT; cdr3_aa: CASSIEGISNQPQHF; d_call: -; cdr3_length: 15; clone_size: many; j_call: TRBJ1-5; v_call: TRBV19
cdr3_nt: TGTGCCAGCAATCCGGGACTAGCGGCCCGAACGCAGTATTTT; cdr3_aa: CASNPGLAARTQYF; d_call: TRBD2; cdr3_length: 14; clone_size: -; j_call: TRBJ2-3; v_call: TRBV27
cdr3_nt: TGTGCCAGCAGCCGTGACAGAAGCAATCAGCCCCAGCATTTT; cdr3_aa: CASSRDRSNQPQHF; d_call: -; cdr3_length: 14; clone_size: few; j_call: TRBJ1-5; v_call: TRBV5-5
cdr3_nt: TGTGCCAGCAGTGCCACAGGGTATAGCAATCAGCCCCAGCATTTT; cdr3_aa: CASSATGYSNQPQHF; d_call: -; cdr3_length: 15; clone_size: few; j_call: TRBJ1-5; v_call: TRBV6-2/TRBV6-3
cdr3_nt: TGTGCCACCAGTGACCAGTCGGTGGCGGCCGGGGAGCTGTTTTTT; cdr3_aa: CATSDQSVAAGELFF; d_call: -; cdr3_length: 15; clone_size: -; j_call: TRBJ2-2; v_call: TRBV24-1
cdr3_nt: TGTGCCAGCAGCCTTCGACGGTCCAATTCACCCCTCCACTTT; cdr3_aa: CASSLRRSNSPLHF; d_call: -; cdr3_length: 14; clone_size: few; j_call: TRBJ1-6; v_call: TRBV7-6
cdr3_nt: TGTGCCTGGAGCGTAGGAGGGAAAGTCTACGAGCAGTACTTC; cdr3_aa: CAWSVGGKVYEQYF; d_call: -; cdr3_length: 14; clone_size: few; j_call: TRBJ2-7; v_call: TRBV30
cdr3_nt: TGTGCCACCCGAACGGGATTGGTCTCCTACGAGCAGTACTTC; cdr3_aa: CATRTGLVSYEQYF; d_call: -; cdr3_length: 14; clone_size: -; j_call: TRBJ2-7; v_call: TRBV27
cdr3_nt: TGTGCCAGCTCACCATCGCCAGGGGCCCCCTATGGCTACACCTTC; cdr3_aa: CASSPSPGAPYGYTF; d_call: -; cdr3_length: 15; clone_size: few; j_call: TRBJ1-2; v_call: TRBV18
cdr3_nt: TGTGCCAGCAGCCAAGGGTCCGGGGAGCTGTTTTTT; cdr3_aa: CASSQGSGELFF; d_call: -; cdr3_length: 12; clone_size: many; j_call: TRBJ2-2; v_call: TRBV4-2
cdr3_nt: TGTGCCAGCAGCTCCGCCGGGAAGACCTACGAGCAGTACTTC; cdr3_aa: CASSSAGKTYEQYF; d_call: -; cdr3_length: 14; clone_size: -; j_call: TRBJ2-7; v_call: TRBV11-2
cdr3_nt: TGTGCCAGCAGCCCGAGGTCCCAGGGTGAAGCTTTCTTT; cdr3_aa: CASSPRSQGEAFF; d_call: -; cdr3_length: 13; clone_size: -; j_call: TRBJ1-1; v_call: TRBV3-1
cdr3_nt: TGTGCCAGTGAGACTAGCGGGAGGGGTGAGCAGTTCTTC; cdr3_aa: CASETSGRGEQFF; d_call: TRBD2; cdr3_length: 13; clone_size: -; j_call: TRBJ2-1; v_call: TRBV19
cdr3_nt: TGTGCCAGCAGTAAAAGGGGCCACGAGCAGTACTTC; cdr3_aa: CASSKRGHEQYF; d_call: -; cdr3_length: 12; clone_size: few; j_call: TRBJ2-7; v_call: TRBV28
cdr3_nt: TGCAGTGCTGCCAGGAACACCGGGGAGCTGTTTTTT; cdr3_aa: CSAARNTGELFF; d_call: -; cdr3_length: 12; clone_size: -; j_call: TRBJ2-2; v_call: TRBV20-1
cdr3_nt: TGTGCCAGCAAAGGGGGGTATAGCAATCAGCCCCAGCATTTT; cdr3_aa: CASKGGYSNQPQHF; d_call: -; cdr3_length: 14; clone_size: many; j_call: TRBJ1-5; v_call: TRBV6-2/TRBV6-3
cdr3_nt: TGCAGTGCTAGAGACCCGGGACAACCAAATTCACCCCTCCACTTT; cdr3_aa: CSARDPGQPNSPLHF; d_call: -; cdr3_length: 15; clone_size: many; j_call: TRBJ1-6; v_call: TRBV20-1